This T cell receptor beta chain was identified during a study of blood T cell repertoires in COVID-19 (dated by TCRdb to 2018 to 2021). About the study as a whole: Collaborator samples came from the United States, Italy and Spain and covered acute and convalescent phases of COVID-19. The material from the prospective study consisted of cDNA or gDNA derived from T cells, B-cell-depleted T cells, or PBMCs. Deeply sampled blood TCRbeta repertoires from subjects exposed to, actively infected with, or recovered from COVID-19 were included in the dataset. The repertoires were made available in a free public database intended to serve as a resource for research on the immune response to SARS-CoV-2. Samples were obtained from the ongoing ImmuneRACE study (first 160 participants) and from approximately 1,200 subjects provided by 6 global collaborators. Nearly every sample came with metadata listing a de-identified subject ID, COVID-19 status, age in years and sex. Where available, HLA class I and class II types were taken from metadata supplied by the sample provider and were not determined by assay-based typing.

The immunoSEQ Assay, a bias-controlled multiplex PCR, was used to amplify TCRbeta CDR3 regions from genomic DNA. For the original study's pipeline: The number of nucleated cells in each sample was estimated from the amplification of reference gene primers within the assay. To quantify the absolute abundance of each unique TCRbeta CDR3 rearrangement, sequence reads were collapsed and filtered. For each sample, productive Simpson clonality was calculated as the square root of Simpson's diversity index over productive rearrangements. Here the immuneACCESS table is served through TCRdb, limited to in-frame sequences with V and J called. Missing clones are a known gap in these copies; in checked studies unresolved V genes cover under half, and the rest lacks a known reason. The V and J calls and the clone size are those of that table, but D and trimming were determined from the DNA. For this sample the table gives 130,000 or so clones, of which roughly four fifths were detected only once. The ten largest clones represent 6.5% to 9.5% of the sample.

Collaborating institutions collected whole blood in K2EDTA tubes following their own protocols. Collaborator samples were shipped for TCRbeta analysis as frozen whole blood, isolated PBMCs, or DNA extracted from either sample type. V is shortened by 7 bases, J by 5 bases, and the region joining them spans 21 bases. Including cysteine and phenylalanine, the CDR3 has 15 amino acids. Only the CDR3 DNA stays, 45 bases, in frame from base 1. The germline V gene sets CDR1 to MNHEY and CDR2 to SVGAGI. This clone has just one count. There is no known antigen for this receptor. No qualities accompany the bases; no much larger clone lies one base away. Results and caveats for the whole study, not just this receptor: How much clinical and demographic metadata was included differed by source and by participant, and the metadata was provided uncurated.

The clonotype originates from a human donor in a cohort sampled during active COVID-19. The sequenced sample was peripheral blood. The chain employs TRBV6-5 and TRBJ2-7; the D segment could be TRBD2, given 7 matching bases. The CDR3 protein is CASTLTSRGGDEQYF. The nucleotide sequence reads as follows: TGTGCCAGCACCCTTACGTCCAGGGGAGGGGACGAGCAGTACTTC.